The rows below give T cell receptor beta chains drawn from one sample of a study of blood T cell repertoires in COVID-19. Some clones are missing from TCRdb's copy, which holds only in-frame ones; the method was immunoSEQ multiplex PCR. The repertoire has roughly 190,000 clones, roughly 80% of them found once; the top ten carry over 10%. The sequenced sample consisted of peripheral blood. These receptors came from a woman in her fifties or sixties with acute or convalescent COVID-19. Both conserved end residues are part of each CDR3. Fields, in order: clone size, V gene, J gene, D gene, CDR3 protein, CDR3 DNA. The D gene is left open where the match is weak. Size is stated for part of the rows, as once, few or many counts, or as a class when the clone is expanded.

abundance: NA
v_gene: TRBV19
j_gene: TRBJ2-1
d_gene: TRBD1
CDR3aa: CATATGGLANEQFF
CDR3nt: TGTGCCACCGCGACAGGGGGGTTGGCAAATGAGCAGTTCTTC

abundance: NA
v_gene: TRBV27
j_gene: TRBJ2-3
d_gene: NA
CDR3aa: CASSLRITDTQYF
CDR3nt: TGTGCCAGCAGCCTTCGTATAACAGATACGCAGTATTTT

abundance: NA
v_gene: TRBV30
j_gene: TRBJ1-5
d_gene: NA
CDR3aa: CAWSEGPGQPQHF
CDR3nt: TGTGCCTGGAGTGAAGGGCCGGGGCAGCCCCAGCATTTT

abundance: NA
v_gene: TRBV24-1
j_gene: TRBJ2-7
d_gene: TRBD1
CDR3aa: CATSDLGTGGYEQYF
CDR3nt: TGTGCCACCAGTGATTTGGGGACAGGGGGCTACGAGCAGTACTTC

abundance: NA
v_gene: TRBV27
j_gene: TRBJ2-7
d_gene: NA
CDR3aa: CASSSQGRHEQYF
CDR3nt: TGTGCCAGCAGTTCGCAGGGTAGACACGAGCAGTACTTC

abundance: NA
v_gene: TRBV3-1/TRBV3-2
j_gene: TRBJ2-5
d_gene: TRBD2
CDR3aa: CASSQTGGRETQYF
CDR3nt: TGTGCCAGCAGCCAAACGGGAGGGCGGGAGACCCAGTACTTC

abundance: NA
v_gene: TRBV19
j_gene: TRBJ2-4
d_gene: NA
CDR3aa: CASSIQGRGNIQYF
CDR3nt: TGTGCCAGTAGTATACAGGGGAGGGGAAACATTCAGTACTTC

abundance: NA
v_gene: TRBV5-1
j_gene: TRBJ1-2
d_gene: TRBD1
CDR3aa: CASSLSAGTVFGYTF
CDR3nt: TGCGCCAGCAGCTTGAGCGCCGGGACAGTTTTTGGCTACACCTTC

abundance: hyperexpanded
v_gene: TRBV2
j_gene: TRBJ2-4
d_gene: TRBD1
CDR3aa: CASSSTGNKNIQYF
CDR3nt: TGTGCCAGCAGTTCGACAGGGAACAAAAACATTCAGTACTTC

abundance: NA
v_gene: TRBV4-3
j_gene: TRBJ2-5
d_gene: NA
CDR3aa: CASSQEGWETQYF
CDR3nt: TGCGCCAGCAGCCAGGAGGGCTGGGAGACCCAGTACTTC

abundance: NA
v_gene: TRBV3-1/TRBV3-2
j_gene: TRBJ2-3
d_gene: NA
CDR3aa: CASRKTGPTDTQYF
CDR3nt: TGTGCCAGCAGGAAGACAGGTCCCACAGATACGCAGTATTTT

abundance: NA
v_gene: TRBV9
j_gene: TRBJ2-3
d_gene: TRBD2
CDR3aa: CASSVLAGGQDTQYF
CDR3nt: TGTGCCAGCAGCGTGCTAGCGGGGGGTCAGGATACGCAGTATTTT

abundance: few
v_gene: TRBV28
j_gene: TRBJ2-7
d_gene: TRBD1
CDR3aa: CASTQGGAGREQYF
CDR3nt: TGTGCCAGCACCCAAGGGGGCGCAGGGCGCGAGCAGTACTTC

abundance: NA
v_gene: TRBV12-5
j_gene: TRBJ2-7
d_gene: NA
CDR3aa: CASGLRGEQYF
CDR3nt: TGTGCTAGTGGTTTAAGAGGCGAGCAGTACTTC

abundance: NA
v_gene: TRBV5-1
j_gene: TRBJ1-3
d_gene: NA
CDR3aa: CASSLVPGLSGNTIYF
CDR3nt: TGCGCCAGCAGCTTGGTGCCAGGGCTCTCTGGAAACACCATATATTTT

abundance: many
v_gene: TRBV30
j_gene: TRBJ2-7
d_gene: TRBD1
CDR3aa: CAWSVPTGAAYEQYF
CDR3nt: TGTGCCTGGAGTGTACCGACAGGGGCGGCCTACGAGCAGTACTTC

abundance: NA
v_gene: TRBV7-2
j_gene: TRBJ1-6
d_gene: NA
CDR3aa: CASSSQGNATPLHF
CDR3nt: TGTGCCAGCAGCTCACAGGGTAATGCGACACCCCTCCACTTT

abundance: few
v_gene: TRBV6-5
j_gene: TRBJ1-1
d_gene: TRBD1
CDR3aa: CASTPTGRTEAFF
CDR3nt: TGTGCCAGCACCCCGACAGGGAGGACTGAAGCTTTCTTT

abundance: NA
v_gene: TRBV6-1
j_gene: TRBJ2-3
d_gene: NA
CDR3aa: CASSEAGSPSTDTQYF
CDR3nt: TGTGCCAGCAGTGAAGCCGGGAGCCCTAGCACAGATACGCAGTATTTT

abundance: NA
v_gene: TRBV12-5
j_gene: TRBJ1-3
d_gene: NA
CDR3aa: CASGPNSGNTIYF
CDR3nt: TGTGCTAGTGGTCCAAACTCTGGAAACACCATATATTTT

abundance: NA
v_gene: TRBV20-1
j_gene: TRBJ1-2
d_gene: NA
CDR3aa: CTAEDGYTF
CDR3nt: TGCACCGCCGAGGATGGCTACACCTTC

abundance: NA
v_gene: TRBV5-6
j_gene: TRBJ2-7
d_gene: TRBD1
CDR3aa: CASSLFTGTGVEQYF
CDR3nt: TGTGCCAGCAGCTTGTTTACCGGGACAGGCGTCGAGCAGTACTTC

abundance: NA
v_gene: TRBV24-1
j_gene: TRBJ2-3
d_gene: TRBD2
CDR3aa: CATSDSRTSGVTDTQYF
CDR3nt: TGTGCCACCAGTGACTCCCGGACTAGCGGGGTCACAGATACGCAGTATTTT

abundance: NA
v_gene: TRBV5-6
j_gene: TRBJ1-1
d_gene: TRBD1
CDR3aa: CASSFLGTGGRSGAFF
CDR3nt: TGTGCCAGCAGCTTCTTAGGGACAGGGGGCCGCTCGGGAGCTTTCTTT

abundance: NA
v_gene: TRBV6-5
j_gene: TRBJ1-2
d_gene: NA
CDR3aa: CASSYSVRGAVGYTF
CDR3nt: TGTGCCAGCAGTTACTCTGTCCGGGGTGCCGTTGGCTACACCTTC

abundance: NA
v_gene: TRBV11-3
j_gene: TRBJ2-3
d_gene: NA
CDR3aa: CASSLGRTGPTDTQYF
CDR3nt: TGTGCCAGCAGCCTCGGAAGAACAGGCCCCACAGATACGCAGTATTTT

abundance: few
v_gene: TRBV7-2
j_gene: TRBJ1-6
d_gene: NA
CDR3aa: CASRSGLRDNSPLHF
CDR3nt: TGTGCCAGCAGGTCGGGTCTCAGGGATAATTCACCCCTCCACTTT